The entry that follows covers one T cell receptor (beta chain) sequence. No antigen is known for it. The source of the sample is a study of T cell responses to AZD1222 COVID-19 vaccine. Study-level points and caveats: There were mostly white British donors and more females than males, and clonal diversity was possibly underestimated. Along spike, vaccine-associated CD4 TCRs were found throughout, with dominance at 160-218 and 743-854.

This CDR3 spans 15 amino acids. Germline lookup yields CDR1 LNHDA and CDR2 SQIVND (reference sequence). V was trimmed by 5 bases and J by 2 bases, leaving 16 bases between them. Method: immunoSEQ multiplex PCR; TCRdb's copy keeps in-frame clones and lacks some. The repertoire holds about 140,000 clones, with 89% as singletons. The sample was peripheral blood, taken on day 0 of AZD1222 vaccination. The chain combines TRBV19 with TRBJ2-7; a weak D match, TRBD2 (6 bases). This clonotype was sampled from an adult in good health. CDR3: CASSSSGVNPYEQYF. CDR3 in DNA: TGTGCCAGTAGTTCCTCGGGGGTTAACCCCTACGAGCAGTACTTC.